This entry lists 27 T cell receptor beta chains sequenced from one sample in a study of blood T cell repertoires in COVID-19. The table came from immunoSEQ multiplex PCR; TCRdb's copy has only in-frame clones and leaves some out. The sample contains over 250,000 clones, around nine tenths of which appear only once. Sequenced material: PBMCs or T cells enriched from blood (not recorded which). These receptor sequences come from a woman aged 18-29 years who had recovered from COVID-19.

This chain uses TRBV2 with TRBJ2-3, with D tentatively TRBD2 (6 bases). Looked up from germline, CDR1 is SNHLY and CDR2 is FYNNEI. This CDR3 has 14 amino acids. Trimming shortened V by 8 bases and J by 4 bases, and 16 bases separated the two germline ends. CDR3 sequence: CASWPGSGADTQYF. The CDR3 DNA reads TGTGCCAGCTGGCCCGGGAGCGGCGCAGATACGCAGTATTTT.

This chain connects TRBV18 to TRBJ2-2; 11 nucleotides align to TRBD1. Germline V gene lookup returns CDR1 KGHSH and CDR2 LQKENI. The V and J ends lost 3 bases and 0 bases, in that order; junction bases with no gene match: 3. The CDR3 is 17 amino acids. The CDR3 sequence: CASSPRDRGANTGELFF. The CDR3 DNA is TGTGCCAGCTCACCGAGGGACAGGGGGGCGAACACCGGGGAGCTGTTTTTT.

The chain links TRBV7-3 to TRBJ2-3; tentative D call: TRBD2 (6 bases). This CDR3 region has 14 residues. In germline, CDR1 is SGHTA, CDR2 FQGTGA. Trimming pared 3 bases from V and 2 bases from J, leaving 9 bases between. CDR3 sequence (DNA): TGTGCCAGCAGCTTTAGCGGAAACACAGATACGCAGTATTTT. It is translated as CASSFSGNTDTQYF.

This chain joins TRBV30 and TRBJ1-6; possible D gene TRBD1, 5 bases. CDR1 and CDR2 (germline): GTSNPN, SVGIG (reference sequence). The CDR3 totals 13 residues. The V end lost 2 bases, the J end lost 3 bases, and 5 bases lay between the germline ends. The CDR3: CAWSQGYNSPLHF. Here the CDR3 DNA reads TGTGCCTGGAGTCAGGGCTATAATTCACCCCTCCACTTT. Using reference TRBV30 and TRBJ1-6 for the parts outside the CDR3, the full variable domain is SQTIHQWPATLVQPVGSPLSLECTVEGTSNPNLYWYRQAAGRGLQLLFYSVGIGQISSEVPQNLSASRPQDRQFILSSKKLLLSDSGFYLCAWSQGYNSPLHFGNGTRLTVT.

The rearrangement joins TRBV18 to TRBJ2-7, with 8 bases aligning to TRBD1. Trimming removed 6 bases from V and 1 base from J; junction bases left unmatched: 5. There are 14 residues in the CDR3. Germline V gene lookup returns CDR1 KGHSH and CDR2 LQKENI. The CDR3 DNA follows: TGTGCCAGCTCGTGGGACAGGACTTCCTACGAGCAGTACTTC. It is translated as CASSWDRTSYEQYF.

The chain recombines TRBV4-1 with TRBJ1-2; D perhaps matches TRBD1 (6 bases). V dropped 3 bases and J dropped 6 bases, with 17 bases sitting between them. CDR1 and CDR2 (germline): MGHRA, YSYEKL. The CDR3 totals 15 residues. The CDR3 DNA sequence: TGCGCCAGCAGCCAGAAAACCAGGGGAATTCATGGCTACACCTTC. Encoded protein: CASSQKTRGIHGYTF.

This sequence joins TRBV27 and TRBJ2-7; 7 nucleotides match TRBD1. J was trimmed by 5 bases and V by 1 base; bases with no gene match: 11. This CDR3 has 16 amino acids. Germline assignment: CDR1 MNHEY and CDR2 SMNVEV (reference sequence). CDR3 nucleotide sequence: TGTGCCAGCAGTTTATTGCATCAACAGGGGACCCACGAGCAGTACTTC. The encoded protein is CASSLLHQQGTHEQYF.

The chain recombines TRBV2 with TRBJ2-7; tentatively, D is TRBD2 (6 bases). CDR1 is SNHLY and CDR2 is FYNNEI in the germline V gene. V lost 3 bases to trimming and J lost 7 bases, with 22 bases between them. The CDR3 spans 16 residues. CDR3 bases: TGTGCCAGCAGTGACCCTCTTCGGGGGACTTCGAGGGAGCAGTACTTC. Translation: CASSDPLRGTSREQYF.

The gene calls are TRBV4-1 and TRBJ2-5, with 11 bases fitting TRBD2. The CDR3 has 20 amino acids. Losses at the gene ends were 0 bases for V and 2 bases for J; bases not matched to a gene: 14. Looked up from germline, CDR1 is MGHRA and CDR2 is YSYEKL. This chain's CDR3 is CASSQDEGVAGGPRQETQYF. The CDR3 DNA reads TGCGCCAGCAGCCAAGATGAAGGAGTAGCGGGAGGGCCAAGGCAAGAGACCCAGTACTTC.

The chain couples TRBV30 to TRBJ1-1; D unresolved. Germline lookup yields CDR1 GTSNPN and CDR2 SVGIG (reference sequence). Trimming left V 0 bases short and J 1 base short, with 9 bases between. The CDR3 contains 14 residues. The CDR3 reads CAWSVKRSNTEAFF. The CDR3 coding sequence is TGTGCCTGGAGTGTAAAGAGATCGAACACTGAAGCTTTCTTT. The full variable domain, its missing parts supplied by reference TRBV30 and TRBJ1-1, is SQTIHQWPATLVQPVGSPLSLECTVEGTSNPNLYWYRQAAGRGLQLLFYSVGIGQISSEVPQNLSASRPQDRQFILSSKKLLLSDSGFYLCAWSVKRSNTEAFFGQGTRLTVV.

V and J are TRBV7-8 and TRBJ2-2; D might be TRBD2 (6 bases). V dropped 4 bases and J dropped 6 bases, with 15 bases sitting between them. Looked up from germline, CDR1 is SGHVS and CDR2 is FQNEAQ. This CDR3 is built from 15 residues. Written as DNA, the CDR3 is TGTGCCAGCAGCTCGGGACTGGGGCGGGCCGGGGAGCTGTTTTTT. It encodes CASSSGLGRAGELFF.

V is TRBV27 and J is TRBJ2-7; perhaps TRBD2 as D (5 bases). V was cut by 3 bases and J by 1 base, with 10 bases left in between. CDR1 MNHEY and CDR2 SMNVEV come from the germline V gene (reference sequence). This CDR3 is 14 amino acids long. As DNA, the CDR3 is TGTGCCAGCAGTTTGGGCGGGTTTTCCTACGAGCAGTACTTC. Amino acids: CASSLGGFSYEQYF.

This chain uses TRBV20-1 with TRBJ1-1; D ambiguous. The germline V gene encodes CDR1 DFQATT and CDR2 SNEGSKA (reference sequence). CDR3 length: 14 amino acids. The V and J ends lost 3 bases and 8 bases respectively, with 19 bases between them. This chain's CDR3 is CSASKGPGAPEAFF. As DNA, the CDR3 is TGCAGTGCTAGTAAAGGTCCGGGTGCCCCAGAAGCTTTCTTT.

The chain uses TRBV15 and TRBJ2-2; 8 bases line up with TRBD1. CDR1 and CDR2 (germline): LNHNV, YYDKDF (reference sequence). The CDR3 spans 16 residues. With V trimmed by 5 bases and J by 7 bases, 12 bases remained unmatched. DNA of the CDR3: TGTGCCACCAGCCTCCACTGGACAGGGAATGACGGGGAGCTGTTTTTT. This encodes CATSLHWTGNDGELFF.

This clone was detected once. For the CDR3, the DNA is TGTGCCAGCAGCTCGACTAGCGGGAGTCAAGAGACCCAGTACTTC. This translates into CASSSTSGSQETQYF. The chain links TRBV5-4 to TRBJ2-5; TRBD2 matches 12 bases. After removal of 3 bases from V and 2 bases from J, the junction contained 2 bases not matched to a gene. The CDR3 covers 15 residues. Germline values: CDR1 SGHNT, CDR2 YYREEE (reference sequence).

This chain connects TRBV19 to TRBJ1-1, with D perhaps matching TRBD1 (5 bases). Germline-derived CDR1 and CDR2 are LNHDA and SQIVND (reference sequence). V was shortened by 7 bases and J by 1 base, with 16 bases between the two germline ends. This CDR3 spans 15 amino acids. CDR3 nucleotides: TGTGCCAGTACTTTTGTTGGGACTGGGAACACTGAAGCTTTCTTT. Protein product: CASTFVGTGNTEAFF.

The chain links TRBV7-9 to TRBJ2-3; 7 positions match TRBD2. The germline CDR1 and CDR2 sequences are SEHNR and FQNEAQ (reference sequence). CDR3 size: 18 residues. Trimming cost V 5 bases and J 0 bases; bases outside gene matches: 14. Here the CDR3 reads CASSPPGGLAASTDTQYF. In DNA form, the CDR3 reads TGTGCCAGCAGCCCACCCGGAGGGCTAGCGGCTAGCACAGATACGCAGTATTTT.

This sequence joins TRBV5-5 and TRBJ2-1, with 7 bases identical to TRBD2. V was pared by 3 bases and J by 8 bases, with 14 bases of the junction left unmatched. Germline V gene sequence: CDR1 SGHKS, CDR2 YYEKEE (reference sequence). This CDR3 has 16 residues. The chain's CDR3 is CASSSPTSTEYYEQFF. DNA for the CDR3: TGTGCCAGCAGCTCCCCGACTAGCACGGAGTACTATGAGCAGTTCTTC.

The V and J genes are TRBV3-1 (or the pseudogene TRBV3-2) and TRBJ2-3, with TRBD1 matching 7 bases. V lost 4 bases to trimming and J lost 1 base; unmatched junction nucleotides: 5. The germline V gene encodes CDR1 LGHDT and CDR2 YNNKEL (reference sequence). The CDR3 sequence is 15 residues long. The CDR3 DNA reads as TGTGCCAGCAGCCCGACAGGGACCCGCACAGATACGCAGTATTTT. This gives the protein CASSPTGTRTDTQYF.

This chain links TRBV7-3 with TRBJ1-1; D uncertain. CDR3 length: 13 amino acids. V gave up 2 bases and J gave up 1 base, with 5 bases separating them. Germline CDR1 and CDR2: SGHTA and FQGTGA. This chain's CDR3 is CASSLVRNTEAFF. CDR3 DNA: TGTGCCAGCAGCTTAGTCAGGAACACTGAAGCTTTCTTT.

The chain combines TRBV4-1 with TRBJ2-3; TRBD2 matches 9 bases. The V and J ends lost 6 bases and 1 base, in that order; junction bases with no gene match: 2. The CDR3 runs 14 residues. The germline gives CDR1 MGHRA, CDR2 YSYEKL. This chain's CDR3 is CASRTSGRTDTQYF. CDR3 sequence (DNA): TGCGCCAGCAGGACTAGCGGACGCACAGATACGCAGTATTTT.

The chain carries TRBV25-1 and TRBJ2-7, with a possible D match to TRBD2 (5 bases). V dropped 1 base and J dropped 1 base, with 17 bases sitting between them. Germline lookup yields CDR1 MGHDK and CDR2 SYGVNS. There are 17 residues in the CDR3. The CDR3 sequence is CASSEFFAGRGSYEQYF. CDR3 coding DNA: TGTGCCAGCAGTGAATTTTTCGCGGGTCGGGGATCCTACGAGCAGTACTTC.

The V gene is TRBV24-1, the J gene TRBJ1-2; 8 nucleotides line up with TRBD1. Unmatched junction bases numbered 5, after V lost 7 bases and J lost 8 bases. The CDR3 extends over 12 amino acids. Germline V CDR1 and CDR2: KGHDR, SFDVKD. The CDR3 DNA reads as TGTGCCACCAGCGGACAGGGATGGGGCTACACCTTC. Amino acid sequence: CATSGQGWGYTF.

This rearrangement joins TRBV11-3 to TRBJ2-7, with D possibly being TRBD1 (6 bases). The CDR3 runs to 15 residues. Germline loops: CDR1 SGHNT, CDR2 YENEEA. V was cut by 1 base and J by 0 bases, with 10 bases left in between. CDR3 bases: TGTGCCAGCAGCTTAGGACAGGACCGCTCCTACGAGCAGTACTTC. Its protein is CASSLGQDRSYEQYF.

The chain joins TRBV7-9 to TRBJ2-5; D is unresolved. Trimming pared 1 base from V and 3 bases from J, leaving 9 bases between. The CDR3 consists of 14 residues. Germline V gene lookup returns CDR1 SEHNR and CDR2 FQNEAQ (reference sequence). CDR3 nucleotide sequence: TGTGCCAGCAGCTTAGGAGGCAGAAAAGAGACCCAGTACTTC. Its translation is CASSLGGRKETQYF.

The chain employs TRBV28 and TRBJ2-1; perhaps TRBD1 as D (6 bases). The CDR3 sequence is 15 residues long. V lost 4 bases and J lost 5, with 15 bases in between. Germline values: CDR1 MDHEN, CDR2 SYDVKM. CDR3 loop: CASSSFAGTNNEQFF. In nucleotides, the CDR3 is TGTGCCAGCAGTTCATTTGCTGGGACAAACAATGAGCAGTTCTTC.

This rearrangement joins TRBV21-1 to TRBJ1-6; whether TRBD1, the table's D call, matches the DNA was not checked. TRBV21-1 is tagged as a pseudogene. The CDR3 length is 21 residues. The CDR3 is CASSSKSGTGCNPLDNSPLHF. The CDR3 DNA is TGTGCCAGCAGCAGCAAATCCGGGACAGGGTGCAATCCCCTTGATAATTCACCCCTCCACTTT.